One sample yielded the 25 T cell receptor beta chains listed below, sequenced in a study of blood T cells in healthy people across ages. For the second PCR, which ran for roughly 6 to 11 cycles, a sample-barcoded 5' primer and a J-beta primer mix were used. TCRdb re-analysed the 5' RACE reads in MiXCR, keeping a single row per CDR3 protein. The data contain hundreds of thousands of distinct CDR3 sequences, less than 35% of them singletons. Sequencing input: blood. All receptors derive from a woman of 80 years or more in good health.

This clonotype showed up just a few times. The chain uses TRBV14 and TRBJ2-2, with 13 bases aligning to TRBD2. V shed 2 bases, J shed 5 bases, and the junction held 14 bases outside the gene matches. CDR1 SGHDN and CDR2 FVKESK come from the germline V gene. The CDR3 runs to 20 residues. The CDR3, as DNA: TGTGCCAGCAGCCAATATAGCCGACTAGCGGGGGGCAGACCGACCGGGGAGCTGTTTTTT. Residues: CASSQYSRLAGGRPTGELFF.

With respect to this clonotype: This could be a read error, since a much larger clone is one nucleotide away. The chain links TRBV12-3 or TRBV12-4 to TRBJ2-5; D is unclear. The V end was cut by 3 bases, the J end by 11 bases, with 16 bases between. The CDR3 loop spans 13 amino acids. CDR3 sequence (DNA): TGTGCCAGCAGTTTCGCCCTCCCCAATGAGCAGTACTTC. Its protein is CASSFALPNEQYF.

To note about this clonotype: A much bigger clone sits one base away, suggesting this may be a read error. J is TRBJ2-7 and V is TRBV12-3 or TRBV12-4; D perhaps matches TRBD1 (5 bases). This CDR3 contains 14 residues. Between the trimmed V and J ends, which lost 4 bases and 3 bases, there was a span of 13 bases. This CDR3 is CASSWGRQDYEQYF. CDR3 bases: TGTGCCAGCAGTTGGGGCAGGCAGGACTACGAGCAGTACTTC.

The chain combines TRBV10-1 with TRBJ2-3; 11 nucleotides line up with TRBD2. There are 17 residues in the CDR3. In germline, CDR1 is WNHNN, CDR2 SYGVQD (reference sequence). V was pared by 0 bases and J by 2 bases, with 4 bases of the junction left unmatched. CDR3 in amino acids: CASSESSLAGDTDTQYF. Here the CDR3 DNA reads TGCGCCAGCAGTGAGTCCTCACTAGCGGGGGACACAGATACGCAGTATTTT.

The chain recombines TRBV12-3 or TRBV12-4 with TRBJ1-4; a possible D gene is TRBD1 (5 bases). Between the trimmed V and J ends, which lost 5 bases and 8 bases, there was a span of 18 bases. CDR3 size: 15 residues. The CDR3 loop is CASSNDGGFSEKLFF. As DNA, the CDR3 is TGTGCCAGCAGTAACGATGGGGGATTCTCCGAAAAACTGTTTTTT.

This clonotype was detected many times. This chain joins TRBV6-2 or TRBV6-3 and TRBJ2-1; possibly TRBD2 for D (6 bases). CDR3 length equals 15 residues. Per germline, CDR1 MNHEY and CDR2 SVGEGT. The V gene lost 4 bases and the J gene lost 2 bases, with 12 bases spanning the gap. CDR3 amino acids: CASSSPGTPYNEQFF. For the CDR3, the DNA is TGTGCCAGCAGTTCCCCCGGGACTCCCTACAATGAGCAGTTCTTC.

The chain uses TRBV20-1 and TRBJ2-1; perhaps TRBD2 as D (5 bases). V was clipped by 3 bases and J by 7 bases, with 13 bases between them. The CDR3 totals 13 residues. Germline CDR1 and CDR2: DFQATT and SNEGSKA (reference sequence). The CDR3 nucleotides read TGCAGTGCTAGCGGGGTCGTTTTTAATGAGCAGTTCTTC. It codes for CSASGVVFNEQFF.

This clonotype was detected a few times. The genes are TRBV19 and TRBJ1-5; D remains unclear. Trimming took off 1 base at V and 3 bases at J, with 16 bases between the two ends. CDR3 length: 17 residues. Germline V gives CDR1 LNHDA, CDR2 SQIVND (reference sequence). In DNA form, the CDR3 reads TGTGCCAGTAGTATAGTTGGGCAGGCCAGCTCCAATCAGCCCCAGCATTTT. Protein product: CASSIVGQASSNQPQHF. The complete variable domain, with remaining parts taken from reference TRBV19 and TRBJ1-5, reads DGGITQSPKYLFRKEGQNVTLSCEQNLNHDAMYWYRQDPGQGLRLIYYSQIVNDFQKGDIAEGYSVSREKKESFPLTVTSAQKNPTAFYLCASSIVGQASSNQPQHFGDGTRLSIL.

The chain carries TRBV7-2 and TRBJ2-5; 7 bases line up with TRBD2. V shed 6 bases, J shed 12 bases, and the junction held 10 bases outside the gene matches. Germline assignment: CDR1 SGHTA and CDR2 FQGNSA. The CDR3 spans 12 residues. This CDR3 reads CASSGGGGVKYF. The CDR3 nucleotides are TGTGCCAGCAGTGGGGGGGGAGGGGTCAAGTACTTC. Full variable domain (remainder filled in from reference TRBV7-2 and TRBJ2-5): GAGVSQSPSNKVTEKGKDVELRCDPISGHTALYWYRQSLGQGLEFLIYFQGNSAPDKSGLPSDRFSAERTGGSVSTLTIQRTQQEDSAVYLCASSGGGGVKYFGPGTRLLVL.

Of note for this clonotype: An end of the junction does not agree with germline; a read error may underlie this. V and J are TRBV7-9 and TRBJ2-3, with no clear D. CDR1 and CDR2 (germline): SEHNR, FQNEAQ (reference sequence). This CDR3 comprises 16 residues. The CDR3 loop reads CASCLVRPSFTDTQYF. In DNA form, the CDR3 reads TGTGCCAGCTGCTTAGTTCGGCCATCGTTCACAGATACGCAGTATTTT.

The table lists this clonotype with many counts. CDR3 amino acids: CASGLPQGPDTQYF. The CDR3 DNA follows: TGTGCTAGTGGTTTGCCCCAGGGACCAGATACGCAGTATTTT. This chain links TRBV12-5 with TRBJ2-3; D is perhaps TRBD1 or TRBD2 (5 bases each). The CDR3 is 14 amino acids. Trimming left V 2 bases short and J 4 bases short, with 10 bases between. The germline CDR1 and CDR2 sequences are LGHNT and FRNRAP.

The chain combines TRBV7-9 with TRBJ1-4; a weak D match, TRBD1 (5 bases). The germline V gene has CDR1 SEHNR and CDR2 FQNEAQ (reference sequence). Between the trimmed V and J ends, which lost 5 bases and 7 bases, there was a span of 14 bases. The CDR3 contains 14 residues. The CDR3 DNA is TGTGCCAGCAGCCGCAGTGGGGCTGGTGAAAAACTGTTTTTT. Translated: CASSRSGAGEKLFF.

CDR3 protein: CASSLALTSGDQYEQYF. In DNA, the CDR3 is TGCGCCAGCAGCCTGGCTTTGACTAGCGGGGATCAATACGAGCAGTACTTC. The chain has TRBV5-1 and TRBJ2-7; TRBD2 matches at 11 bases. V trimming: 4 bases; J trimming: 4 bases; junction bases outside the gene matches: 13. The germline V gene encodes CDR1 SGHRS and CDR2 YFSETQ. This CDR3 has 17 residues.

This clonotype was recorded many times. The chain links TRBV19 to TRBJ2-6; possibly TRBD1 or TRBD2 for D (5 bases each). V shed 4 bases and J shed 0 bases, with 10 bases lying between them. The germline V gene encodes CDR1 LNHDA and CDR2 SQIVND (reference sequence). The CDR3 length is 16 residues. CDR3: CASSTGRTSGANVLTF. The CDR3 DNA follows: TGTGCCAGTAGTACGGGACGTACCTCTGGGGCCAACGTCCTGACTTTC.

This clonotype was picked up many times. This chain joins TRBV20-1 and TRBJ2-1, with 10 positions matching TRBD2. Germline V lookup: CDR1 DFQATT, CDR2 SNEGSKA (reference sequence). J lost 8 bases, V lost 5 bases, and 9 bases had no gene match. The length of the CDR3 is 14 residues. The CDR3 sequence is CSASRSGGADEQFF. CDR3 nucleotides: TGCAGTGCTTCTCGCAGCGGGGGGGCGGATGAGCAGTTCTTC.

This clonotype was seen more than once but under ten times. Just one base apart from a much larger clone, this may be a read error. The chain carries TRBV20-1 and TRBJ2-7; 10 bases fit TRBD1. Germline trimming cut 6 bases from V and 6 bases from J; bases unmatched to any gene: 2. The V gene's germline CDR1 is DFQATT and CDR2 SNEGSKA (reference sequence). The CDR3 is made up of 11 amino acids. The CDR3 coding sequence is TGCAGTGCGACAGGGGGCTGCGAGCAGTACTTC. It encodes CSATGGCEQYF.

This chain joins TRBV4-3 and TRBJ2-1, with D uncertain. There are 15 residues in the CDR3. Germline V CDR1 and CDR2: LGHNA, YSLEER. Trimming stripped 0 bases from V and 7 bases from J, with 13 bases between. The CDR3 nucleotides are TGCGCCAGCAGCCAAGATGGCTTCAAACTGAATGAGCAGTTCTTC. Translating gives CASSQDGFKLNEQFF.

This clonotype has just a few counts. V is TRBV5-8 and J is TRBJ1-2; D not resolved. The CDR3 totals 16 residues. The ends were cut back, 2 bases at V and 0 bases at J, with 14 bases in the middle. CDR1 and CDR2 from the germline V gene are SGHTS and YDEGEE. The CDR3 is CASSFNSARANYGYTF. In nucleotides, the CDR3 is TGTGCCAGCAGCTTTAATTCGGCACGAGCTAACTATGGCTACACCTTC.

In its sample, this clonotype was seen many times. This chain links TRBV28 with TRBJ2-5; D might be TRBD1 (5 bases). With 3 bases removed from V and 1 base from J, the gap between germline ends came to 12 bases. Per germline, CDR1 MDHEN and CDR2 SYDVKM. The CDR3 covers 15 residues. CDR3 region: CASSLSGAPQETQYF. Here the CDR3 DNA reads TGTGCCAGCAGTTTGTCTGGGGCACCCCAAGAGACCCAGTACTTC.

As to this clonotype: A single base separates this from a much larger clone, so it may be a read error. The CDR3 nucleotides read TGCAGTGGTAGAAACCGGGACACTGGGGGTTCCTACAATGAGCAGTACTTC. Protein: CSGRNRDTGGSYNEQYF. The V call is TRBV20-1, the J call TRBJ2-7, with a weak D call TRBD1 (6 bases). Germline V CDR1 and CDR2: DFQATT, SNEGSKA (reference sequence). The CDR3 spans 17 residues.

Details on this clonotype: One base away lies a much larger clone, so this may be a sequencing read error. The V call is TRBV7-2, the J call TRBJ2-1; D remains ambiguous. In germline, CDR1 is SGHTA, CDR2 FQGNSA. The CDR3 has 14 amino acids. DNA for the CDR3: TGTGCCGGCAGTCCAGAGACGGTTGTGAATGAGCAGTTCTTC. Translating it yields CAGSPETVVNEQFF. Complete variable domain (other parts from reference TRBV7-2 and TRBJ2-1): GAGVSQSPSNKVTEKGKDVELRCDPISGHTALYWYRQSLGQGLEFLIYFQGNSAPDKSGLPSDRFSAERTGGSVSTLTIQRTQQEDSAVYLCAGSPETVVNEQFFGPGTRLTVL.

Turning to this clonotype: A much larger clone differs from this one at a single base, so this may be a read error. V is TRBV11-2 and J is TRBJ2-1; possibly TRBD1 for D (6 bases). This CDR3 region has 14 residues. V was trimmed by 7 bases and J by 13 bases, leaving 23 bases between them. Germline V gives CDR1 SGHAT, CDR2 FQNNGV. This chain's CDR3 is CASTPYGGAETQFF. The CDR3 DNA sequence: TGTGCCAGCACCCCTTATGGGGGCGCAGAGACCCAGTTCTTC.

The chain uses TRBV5-1 and TRBJ2-3; no definite D call. V lost 0 bases and J lost 5, with 10 bases in between. Germline values: CDR1 SGHRS, CDR2 YFSETQ. The CDR3 contains 14 residues. This CDR3 is CASSLGYIGDTQYF. For the CDR3, the DNA is TGCGCCAGCAGCTTGGGCTATATCGGAGATACGCAGTATTTT.

This clonotype turned up a few times. The V call is TRBV5-1, the J call TRBJ2-5, with TRBD1 as a possible D gene (5 bases). Germline assignment: CDR1 SGHRS and CDR2 YFSETQ. This CDR3 has 15 residues. Trimming removed 0 bases from V and 2 bases from J, with 11 bases in between. The CDR3 reads CASSLEFRAQETQYF. The CDR3 DNA sequence: TGCGCCAGCAGCTTGGAATTCAGGGCTCAAGAGACCCAGTACTTC.

This clonotype came up a few times. A much larger clone differs by one base, so this may be a read error. The chain combines TRBV11-2 with TRBJ2-5, with a possible D match to TRBD2 (5 bases). The CDR3 is made up of 15 amino acids. Trimming removed 5 bases at V and 5 bases at J, with 18 bases between. CDR1 and CDR2 from the germline V gene are SGHAT and FQNNGV. The CDR3 sequence is CASSPDPLRRETQYF. Written as DNA, the CDR3 is TGTGCCAGCAGCCCCGACCCTCTCCGGAGGGAGACCCAGTACTTC.